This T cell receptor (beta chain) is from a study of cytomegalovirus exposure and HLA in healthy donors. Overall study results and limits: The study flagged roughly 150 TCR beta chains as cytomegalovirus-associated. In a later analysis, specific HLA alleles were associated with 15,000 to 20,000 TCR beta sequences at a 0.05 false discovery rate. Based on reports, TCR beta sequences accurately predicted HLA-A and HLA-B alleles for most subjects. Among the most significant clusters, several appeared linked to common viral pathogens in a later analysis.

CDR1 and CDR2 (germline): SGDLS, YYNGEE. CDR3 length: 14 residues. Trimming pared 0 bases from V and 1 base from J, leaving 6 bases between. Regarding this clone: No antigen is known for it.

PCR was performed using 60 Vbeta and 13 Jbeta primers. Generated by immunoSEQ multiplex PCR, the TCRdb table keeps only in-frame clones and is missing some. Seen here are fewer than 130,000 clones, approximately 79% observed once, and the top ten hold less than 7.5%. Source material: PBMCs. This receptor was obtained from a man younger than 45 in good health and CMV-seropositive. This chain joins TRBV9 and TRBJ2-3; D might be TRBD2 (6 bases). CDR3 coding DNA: TGTGCCAGCAGCGTAGTAGCGGGCACAGATACGCAGTATTTT. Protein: CASSVVAGTDTQYF.